The rows below give T cell receptor beta chains drawn from one sample of a study of a mutant IDH1 vaccine in newly diagnosed glioma. These TCRs are of unknown antigen specificity. The method was immunoSEQ multiplex PCR; TCRdb's version includes in-frame clones alone and lacks a portion of them. The sample carries about 59,000 clones, about four fifths recorded once. The sequencing used PBMCs, collected from a glioma patient whose treatment included an IDH1 peptide vaccine. The receptor set was obtained from a man aged 25 to 40 with glioma. Both conserved end residues are part of each CDR3. D genes are given only for firm matches. Size tells how often a clone was seen (once, few, many) or the class of an expanded clone, and some rows leave it out.

>few|TRBJ1-5|.|TRBV19
CASSLRSGGGGGNQPQHF
TGTGCCAGTAGTCTTCGATCCGGGGGGGGCGGAGGCAATCAGCCCCAGCATTTT
>once|TRBJ2-3|.|TRBV6-1
CASSLQGSTDTQYF
TGTGCCAGCAGCTTACAGGGTAGCACAGATACGCAGTATTTT
>.|TRBJ2-7|.|TRBV5-1
CASSFSFGQGGEQYF
TGCGCCAGCAGCTTCAGTTTCGGGCAGGGCGGCGAGCAGTACTTC
>.|TRBJ1-5|.|TRBV2
CASSVSPVGIGPQHF
TGTGCCAGCAGTGTTTCCCCAGTGGGCATTGGGCCCCAGCATTTT
>.|TRBJ2-3|TRBD2|TRBV4-1
CASSSLGRGVRTDTQYF
TGCGCCAGCAGCTCCTTGGGGCGGGGGGTACGCACAGATACGCAGTATTTT
>.|TRBJ2-7|.|TRBV6-1
CAIQSRIYDEQYF
TGTGCCATACAGAGCCGAATCTATGACGAGCAGTACTTC
>.|TRBJ1-5|.|TRBV7-8
CASSFGQSYSNQPQHF
TGTGCCAGCAGCTTCGGACAGTCCTATAGCAATCAGCCCCAGCATTTT
>once|TRBJ2-1|.|TRBV9
CASSGWGSYNEQFF
TGTGCCAGCAGCGGATGGGGTTCCTACAATGAGCAGTTCTTC
>.|TRBJ1-2|TRBD1|TRBV28
CASSAGTGWTYGYTF
TGTGCCAGCAGTGCCGGGACAGGGTGGACCTATGGCTACACCTTC
>.|TRBJ1-1|.|TRBV14
CASSQDGSAFSMNTEAFF
TGTGCCAGCAGCCAAGACGGGTCTGCTTTTTCGATGAACACTGAAGCTTTCTTT
>.|TRBJ1-1|.|TRBV7-2
CASSLVSGARNTEAFF
TGTGCCAGCAGCTTAGTTAGCGGGGCAAGAAACACTGAAGCTTTCTTT
>.|TRBJ1-2|TRBD1|TRBV6-4
CASSDSTGGNYGYTF
TGTGCCAGCAGTGACTCCACAGGGGGCAACTATGGCTACACCTTC
>.|TRBJ1-2|TRBD1|TRBV19
CASSRRQGINYGYTF
TGTGCCAGTAGCAGAAGACAGGGGATTAACTATGGCTACACCTTC
>.|TRBJ1-6|.|TRBV19
CASSRAGLDNSPLHF
TGTGCCAGTAGTAGGGCAGGGTTGGATAATTCACCCCTCCACTTT
>.|TRBJ2-1|.|TRBV19
CASSTTGNLYNEQFF
TGTGCCAGTAGTACCACAGGGAACCTTTACAATGAGCAGTTCTTC
>.|TRBJ1-6|TRBD1|TRBV2
CASSPQGELSYNSPLHF
TGTGCCAGCAGTCCACAGGGGGAACTCTCCTATAATTCACCCCTCCACTTT
>once|TRBJ2-5|TRBD1|TRBV7-8
CASSPTGTGGRVAQYF
TGTGCCAGCAGCCCGACCGGGACAGGGGGCCGGGTGGCCCAGTACTTC